Listed here are 9 T cell receptor delta chains from one sample, sequenced in a study of DNA immune sequencing with unique molecular identifiers. Primers for all 8 TRDV and 4 TRDJ genes amplified genomic DNA in 32-plex. The library had 12-nucleotide UMIs introduced over approximately 3 barcoding cycles, then a second adapter PCR. TCRdb re-called the multiplex PCR reads using CATT. The top ten clones hold around 50% of a sample with roughly 2,000 delta-chain clones, about an eighth of them seen once. What was sequenced was gamma-delta T cells enriched from blood buffy coat, or unenriched PBMCs (not recorded which). The source is a human donor in good health.

The rearrangement joins TRDV1 to TRDJ1, with 9 positions matching TRDD3. The CDR3 extends over 23 amino acids. V dropped 0 bases and J dropped 0; count of bases not matched to a gene: 23. Per germline, CDR1 TSWWSYY and CDR2 QGS. The CDR3 protein is CALGELANPSHPTGGPYTDKLIF. The CDR3 DNA reads TGTGCTCTTGGGGAACTAGCAAACCCTTCTCACCCTACTGGGGGACCGTACACCGATAAACTCATCTTT.

Remarks on this clone: The likely explanation is a read error, given a far larger clone one base away. The sample carries other DNA sequences with the same CDR3. The chain uses TRDV2 and TRDJ1, with 7 nucleotides matching TRDD3. Trimming cost V 0 bases and J 2 bases; bases outside gene matches: 11. CDR3 size: 17 residues. Germline CDR1 GEAIGNYY, CDR2 EKD. The CDR3 coding sequence is TGTGCCTGTGACACCGTTGGAGGATACGCTGGGACCGATAAACTCATCTTT. Translation gives CACDTVGGYAGTDKLIF.

With respect to this clone: The protein in TCRdb stems from a much larger clone and differs at residue 3 from this DNA's translation, likely a read error; here the protein is translated from the DNA. The J gene is TRDJ1, the V gene TRDV2, with no clear D. The germline V gene has CDR1 GEAIGNYY and CDR2 EKD. CDR3 length: 15 amino acids. The chain's CDR3 is CASDTVGSYTDKLIF. CDR3 nucleotide sequence: TGTGCCAGTGACACTGTAGGTTCGTACACCGATAAACTCATCTTT.

This clone was counted a few times. TCRdb lists the protein of a much larger clone for this DNA, which differs at residue 10, so this is likely a read error; the protein given here is translated from the DNA itself. The J gene is TRDJ1, the V gene TRDV2, with TRDD3 identical over 7 bases. Looked up from germline, CDR1 is GEAIGNYY and CDR2 is EKD. The CDR3 has 15 amino acids. The J segment lost 4 bases and the V segment lost 3 bases, leaving 10 bases of the junction unmatched. The CDR3 DNA reads as TGTGCCTGTGACCTACTGGGGACAGACAACGATAAACTCATCTTT. It specifies CACDLLGTDNDKLIF.

This clone is medium-sized by share. The gene calls are TRDV3 and TRDJ1, with 8 bases aligning to TRDD3. Germline trimming cut 2 bases from V and 3 bases from J; bases unmatched to any gene: 11. In germline, CDR1 is TVYSNPD, CDR2 GDNSRS (reference sequence). The CDR3 loop spans 15 amino acids. CDR3 nucleotide sequence: TGTGCCTTTTCCTGTGAGCTGGGGGACCCCGATAAACTCATCTTT. Amino acid sequence: CAFSCELGDPDKLIF. Drawing the rest from reference TRDV3 and TRDJ1, the complete variable domain is CDKVTQSSPDQTVASGSEVVLLCTYDTVYSNPDLFWYRIRPDYSFQFVFYGDNSRSEGADFTQGRFSVKHILTQKAFHLVISPVRTEDSATYYCAFSCELGDPDKLIFGKGTRVTVEP.

On this clone: One base separates it from a far larger clone, so it is likely a read error. V is TRDV1 and J is TRDJ1, with 13 bases that match TRDD3. The J gene is absent in TCRdb and was assigned here via DNA matching to germline. In germline, CDR1 is TSWWSYY, CDR2 QGS. The length of the CDR3 is 26 residues. After removal of 1 base from V and 3 bases from J, the junction contained 32 bases not matched to a gene. CDR3 sequence (DNA): TGTGCTCTTGGGGAACCCCCTCCTACGGTTTCAGTACTGGGGGATACGCCCCAGACGGCCGCCGATAAACTCATCTTT. Translation: CALGEPPPTVSVLGDTPQTAADKLIF.

With regard to this clone: One base separates it from a far larger clone, so it is likely a read error. This sample includes further DNA sequences coding for the same CDR3. This sequence joins TRDV2 and TRDJ3; TRDD3 matches at 7 bases. Germline loops: CDR1 GEAIGNYY, CDR2 EKD. This CDR3 has 18 amino acids. With 4 bases clipped from V and 0 bases from J, the junction kept 8 bases outside the gene matches. CDR3 nucleotides: TGTGCCTGTGATACTCTACTGGGGAGCTCCTGGGACACCCGACAGATGTTTTTC. Residues: CACDTLLGSSWDTRQMFF.

There are a few counts of this clone. Translating this DNA gives a protein that differs at residue 7 from the TCRdb one, which belongs to a much larger clone; a read error is likely, and the protein shown is this translation. The chain carries TRDV2 and TRDJ1; D is unclear. The V gene's germline CDR1 is GEAIGNYY and CDR2 EKD. The CDR3 has 14 residues. The V gene lost 2 bases and the J gene lost 0 bases, with 9 bases spanning the gap. CDR3 sequence reads: CACDSLEYTDKLIF. The CDR3 bases are TGTGCCTGTGACAGTCTAGAGTACACCGATAAACTCATCTTT.

This clone has a handful of counts. The V gene was left uncalled, and the J gene is TRDJ1; the D call in the table, TRDD3, was not verified against the DNA. The CDR3 is 20 amino acids. CDR3 sequence (DNA): TGTGCTCTTGGGGAACTTTCGGCCGCGGACGGCCACTATCGGGTCAATAAACTCATCTTT. This gives the protein CALGELSAADGHYRVNKLIF.